This TCR beta chain came from a study of blood T cell repertoires in COVID-19. Clones were read by immunoSEQ multiplex PCR, and TCRdb kept only the in-frame ones, dropping some. Among fewer than 400,000 clones, under 90% were seen once, and the ten largest hold less than 3.5%. The CDR3 covers 15 residues. V shed 8 bases and J 5 bases; nucleotides not matched to a gene: 8. CDR1 is MDHEN, CDR2 SYDVKM, per germline. Sample: peripheral blood. The genes are TRBV28 and TRBJ2-7; TRBD2 matches at 14 bases. The sequence came from a woman aged 30 to 39 with COVID-19, enrolled during active disease. The CDR3 spells CASVRGTSGSNEQYF. CDR3 coding DNA: TGTGCCAGCGTACGCGGGACTAGCGGGAGCAACGAGCAGTACTTC. Looking up the rest from reference TRBV28 and TRBJ2-7 gives the full variable domain: DVKVTQSSRYLVKRTGEKVFLECVQDMDHENMFWYRQDPGLGLRLIYFSYDVKMKEKGDIPEGYSVSREKKERFSLILESASTNQTSMYLCASVRGTSGSNEQYFGPGTRLTVT.